One and the same sample provided the 10 T cell receptor beta chains below, sequenced in a study of OX40 agonist ivuxolimab in advanced cancers. Profiling relied on immunoSEQ multiplex PCR, and the TCRdb table lists in-frame clones only, not all of them. Seen here are under 70,000 clones, more than 90% observed once, and the top ten hold 0.62%. The sample here was CD4+ or CD8+ T cells sorted from blood, taken in a trial of the OX40 agonist ivuxolimab. These TCRs come from an adult with an advanced solid tumor such as melanoma, head and neck, liver or kidney cancer.

This clone was recorded once. CDR3 region: CASSVEGLAGGRDEQFF. The CDR3 DNA sequence: TGTGCCAGCAGCGTAGAGGGACTAGCGGGGGGCCGGGATGAGCAGTTCTTC. J is TRBJ2-1 and V is TRBV9, with 15 bases fitting TRBD2. CDR1 and CDR2 (germline): SGDLS, YYNGEE. V trimming: 0 bases; J trimming: 8 bases; junction bases outside the gene matches: 6. There are 17 residues in the CDR3.

The chain couples TRBV7-3 to TRBJ2-1; 12 nucleotides agree with TRBD2. V gave up 2 bases and J gave up 9 bases; unmatched junction bases: 2. CDR3 length: 14 residues. Germline values: CDR1 SGHTA, CDR2 FQGTGA. The CDR3 bases are TGTGCCAGCAGCTTACTAGCGGGAGGGAGTGAGCAGTTCTTC. It specifies CASSLLAGGSEQFF.

The rearrangement joins TRBV18 to TRBJ1-4; D remains ambiguous. This CDR3 has 15 amino acids. V lost 3 bases, J lost 4 bases, and 12 bases lay in between. Germline V gene sequence: CDR1 KGHSH, CDR2 LQKENI. The DNA of the CDR3 is TGTGCCAGCTCACCGGTGACCGAGGGTAATGAAAAACTGTTTTTT. Its translation is CASSPVTEGNEKLFF. Full variable domain (outside the CDR3, taken from reference TRBV18 and TRBJ1-4): NAGVMQNPRHLVRRRGQEARLRCSPMKGHSHVYWYRQLPEEGLKFMVYLQKENIIDESGMPKERFSAEFPKEGPSILRIQQVVRGDSAAYFCASSPVTEGNEKLFFGSGTQLSVL.

This clone appeared a single time. Written as DNA, the CDR3 is TGTGCCAGCAGCTTATGGGGGGGAGGGTACAATGAGCAGTTCTTC. It is translated as CASSLWGGGYNEQFF. The chain has TRBV7-6 and TRBJ2-1; 7 positions match TRBD2. The J segment lost 4 bases and the V segment lost 2 bases, leaving 5 bases of the junction unmatched. Germline-derived CDR1 and CDR2 are SGHVS and FNYEAQ. The CDR3 is 15 amino acids.

CDR3 in DNA: TGTGCCTGGAGTGAAGGGCGGCATTCACCCCTCCACTTT. This codes for CAWSEGRHSPLHF. This chain links TRBV30 with TRBJ1-6, with D unclear. The V end lost 1 base, the J end lost 8 bases, and 9 bases lay between the germline ends. Germline CDR1 and CDR2: GTSNPN and SVGIG (reference sequence). The CDR3 spans 13 residues.

The genes are TRBV6-1 and TRBJ2-5; D is unclear. V shed 4 bases and J shed 0 bases, with 9 bases lying between them. Germline-derived CDR1 and CDR2 are MNHNS and SASEGT. The CDR3 consists of 14 residues. CDR3 in DNA: TGTGCCAGCAGTGGGGTTGGGAACCAAGAGACCCAGTACTTC. It codes for CASSGVGNQETQYF.

For the CDR3, the DNA is TGTGCCTGTAAGGGACAGGGTGCAGATACGCAGTATTTT. Amino acids: CACKGQGADTQYF. The chain carries TRBV19 and TRBJ2-3; 9 nucleotides align to TRBD1. Germline-derived CDR1 and CDR2 are LNHDA and SQIVND (reference sequence). This CDR3 spans 13 amino acids. The V and J ends lost 11 bases and 4 bases, in that order; junction bases with no gene match: 7. Full variable domain (rest looked up from reference TRBV19 and TRBJ2-3): DGGITQSPKYLFRKEGQNVTLSCEQNLNHDAMYWYRQDPGQGLRLIYYSQIVNDFQKGDIAEGYSVSREKKESFPLTVTSAQKNPTAFYLCACKGQGADTQYFGPGTRLTVL.

The V gene is TRBV9, the J gene TRBJ2-5; 7 nucleotides line up with TRBD1. V lost 4 bases and J lost 2; bases outside the gene matches: 8. Germline V gives CDR1 SGDLS, CDR2 YYNGEE. The CDR3 covers 15 residues. The chain's CDR3 is CASSIAQGEQETQYF. The CDR3 DNA reads TGTGCCAGCAGCATCGCCCAGGGGGAACAAGAGACCCAGTACTTC.

The rearrangement links TRBV30 to TRBJ1-5; D ambiguous. Germline V gives CDR1 GTSNPN, CDR2 SVGIG (reference sequence). With 1 base removed from V and 7 bases from J, the gap between germline ends came to 11 bases. The CDR3 has 13 amino acids. DNA of the CDR3: TGTGCCTGGAGTGGGGCCCTGGGGCAGCCCCAGCATTTT. Its protein is CAWSGALGQPQHF. The whole variable domain, filled in from reference TRBV30 and TRBJ1-5, reads SQTIHQWPATLVQPVGSPLSLECTVEGTSNPNLYWYRQAAGRGLQLLFYSVGIGQISSEVPQNLSASRPQDRQFILSSKKLLLSDSGFYLCAWSGALGQPQHFGDGTRLSIL.

The chain is built from TRBV2 and TRBJ2-1; perhaps TRBD1 as D (5 bases). V lost 4 bases and J 1 base, leaving 11 bases between the germline ends. Germline V lookup: CDR1 SNHLY, CDR2 FYNNEI. The CDR3 has 15 amino acids. This CDR3 is CASSADTRSYNEQFF. The CDR3 nucleotides are TGTGCCAGCAGTGCGGACACCCGATCCTACAATGAGCAGTTCTTC.